The 29 T cell receptor beta chains listed next were all sequenced from one sample in a study of early T cells in non-severe SARS-CoV-2 infection. MiXCR, run by TCRdb on the 5' RACE reads, gives a single entry per CDR3 protein. The table shows about 69,000 distinct CDR3 sequences, with 9.5% occurring only once. Sequencing used whole blood. Source of these receptors: an adult who was a healthcare worker with PCR-confirmed SARS-CoV-2 infection or an uninfected control (not recorded which).

In its sample, this clonotype was seen many times. The gene calls are TRBV19 and TRBJ1-2; 10 bases are a match to TRBD1. CDR3 length: 16 amino acids. Trimming removed 6 bases from V and 8 bases from J; junction bases left unmatched: 15. Germline V lookup: CDR1 LNHDA, CDR2 SQIVND (reference sequence). This chain's CDR3 is CASSYRGQGDAMGYTF. The DNA for the CDR3 is TGTGCCAGTAGCTACCGAGGACAGGGGGACGCTATGGGCTACACCTTC.

This clonotype was recorded at least ten times. This rearrangement joins TRBV4-2 to TRBJ2-2; weak D call: TRBD2 (5 bases). The CDR3 has 14 residues. V lost 1 base, J lost 6 bases, and 9 bases lay in between. Germline V gives CDR1 LGHNA, CDR2 YNFKEQ. This CDR3 reads CASSQVGESGELFF. The CDR3 nucleotides read TGTGCCAGCAGCCAAGTGGGAGAGTCCGGGGAGCTGTTTTTT.

In this sample, this clonotype turned up a few times. The J gene is TRBJ1-1, the V gene TRBV7-9; possible D gene TRBD1, 5 bases. Germline lookup yields CDR1 SEHNR and CDR2 FQNEAQ (reference sequence). The ends were cut back, 2 bases at V and 7 bases at J, with 8 bases in the middle. The CDR3 length is 12 residues. CDR3 DNA: TGTGCCAGCAGCTTACGTGGGGGTGAAGCTTTCTTT. Its protein product is CASSLRGGEAFF.

In its sample, this clonotype was seen many times. This chain connects TRBV5-1 to TRBJ2-7; D possibly corresponds to TRBD1 (6 bases). With 4 bases removed from V and 6 bases from J, the gap between germline ends came to 17 bases. CDR1 and CDR2 from the germline V gene are SGHRS and YFSETQ. CDR3 length: 14 residues. CDR3 sequence reads: CASSGEQGWSEQYF. CDR3 DNA sequence: TGCGCCAGCAGCGGGGAACAGGGTTGGAGCGAGCAGTACTTC.

There are many counts of this clonotype. V is TRBV29-1 and J is TRBJ2-3, with D possibly being TRBD2 (5 bases). The V gene lost 2 bases and the J gene lost 7 bases, with 7 bases spanning the gap. Germline assignment: CDR1 SQVTM and CDR2 ANQGSEA. The CDR3 sequence is 11 residues long. For the CDR3, the DNA is TGCAGCGTTGAAAAGCGGAATACGCAGTATTTT. Protein: CSVEKRNTQYF.

This clonotype was counted a few times. This chain uses TRBV6-1 with TRBJ1-6; D ambiguous. The CDR3 sequence is 14 residues long. Germline V lookup: CDR1 MNHNS, CDR2 SASEGT. Trimming took off 4 bases at V and 7 bases at J, with 11 bases between the two ends. CDR3 DNA sequence: TGTGCCAGCAGTGTGAACAGCGAAAATTCACCCCTCCACTTT. Translation gives CASSVNSENSPLHF.

A few counts support this clonotype. This sequence joins TRBV19 and TRBJ2-3; TRBD2 matches at 8 bases. The length of the CDR3 is 14 residues. J lost 4 bases, V lost 7 bases, and 7 bases had no gene match. Germline V gene data show CDR1 as LNHDA and CDR2 as SQIVND (reference sequence). For the CDR3, the DNA is TGTGCCAGTACCAAAGCGGGAGTTGCAGATACGCAGTATTTT. Translation gives CASTKAGVADTQYF.

Many counts were recorded for this clonotype. V gene TRBV6-6 combines with J gene TRBJ1-1; D call uncertain. The germline gives CDR1 MNHNY, CDR2 SVGAGI (reference sequence). V dropped 6 bases and J dropped 11 bases, with 13 bases sitting between them. This CDR3 has 11 residues. In nucleotides, the CDR3 is TGTGCCAGCAGAGGGCAAGATTGGGCTTTCTTT. Protein product: CASRGQDWAFF.

This clonotype was counted only a few times. The chain uses TRBV6-2 or TRBV6-3 and TRBJ1-6; a weak D match, TRBD1 (5 bases). CDR3 length equals 13 residues. Per the germline V gene, CDR1 is MNHEY and CDR2 is SVGEGT. With 6 bases removed from V and 10 bases from J, the gap between germline ends came to 13 bases. CDR3 sequence reads: CASRNGGRSPLHF. CDR3 DNA sequence: TGTGCCAGCAGAAACGGGGGACGATCACCCCTCCACTTT.

This rearrangement joins TRBV11-2 to TRBJ2-1, with D perhaps TRBD2 (5 bases). Trimming pared 2 bases from V and 8 bases from J, leaving 16 bases between. Germline V lookup: CDR1 SGHAT, CDR2 FQNNGV. This CDR3 region has 15 residues. Here the CDR3 DNA reads TGTGCCAGCAGCTTATTTGGCGGTATGGAGGATGAGCAGTTCTTC. The encoded protein is CASSLFGGMEDEQFF.

This clonotype was counted at least ten times. CDR3 protein: CATQTSRQTTHTNEQFF. The CDR3 DNA follows: TGTGCCACCCAGACTAGCCGCCAGACCACACACACGAATGAGCAGTTCTTC. The gene calls are TRBV24-1 and TRBJ2-1; 7 bases line up with TRBD2. V was clipped by 9 bases and J by 7 bases; unmatched bases: 20. This CDR3 is built from 17 residues. Germline V gene data show CDR1 as KGHDR and CDR2 as SFDVKD.

This clonotype is medium-sized. The rearrangement links TRBV18 to TRBJ1-2; TRBD1 is a possible D gene (5 bases). This CDR3 spans 13 amino acids. V lost 6 bases to trimming and J lost 5 bases, with 13 bases between them. CDR1 is KGHSH and CDR2 is LQKENI in the germline V gene. The CDR3 DNA reads TGTGCCAGCTCCGAGGGCAGGGAGTATGGCTACACCTTC. Encoded protein: CASSEGREYGYTF.

The V call is TRBV27, the J call TRBJ2-1; D unresolved. Per germline, CDR1 MNHEY and CDR2 SMNVEV (reference sequence). Trimming removed 3 bases from V and 0 bases from J, with 0 bases in between. This CDR3 region has 12 residues. The CDR3 region is CASSFSYNEQFF. In nucleotides, the CDR3 is TGTGCCAGCAGTTTCTCCTACAATGAGCAGTTCTTC.

This clonotype was counted at least ten times. This chain connects TRBV21-1 to TRBJ1-1; the table's D call of TRBD1 was not tested on the DNA. TRBV21-1 is flagged as a pseudogene. The CDR3 is 16 amino acids. CDR3 DNA: TGTGCCAGCAGCAAACAGCCTCGGGGCACGAACACTGAAGCTTTCTTT. Protein sequence: CASSKQPRGTNTEAFF.

This clonotype was seen at least ten times. The rearrangement joins TRBV18 to TRBJ2-3, with 7 bases lining up with TRBD1. The trim removed 3 bases at V and 0 bases at J, leaving 0 bases unmatched. This CDR3 has 14 amino acids. Germline V lookup: CDR1 KGHSH, CDR2 LQKENI. The CDR3, as DNA: TGTGCCAGCTCACCGGACAGGAGCACAGATACGCAGTATTTT. Its translation: CASSPDRSTDTQYF. The variable domain in full, completed from reference TRBV18 and TRBJ2-3, reads NAGVMQNPRHLVRRRGQEARLRCSPMKGHSHVYWYRQLPEEGLKFMVYLQKENIIDESGMPKERFSAEFPKEGPSILRIQQVVRGDSAAYFCASSPDRSTDTQYFGPGTRLTVL.

This chain connects TRBV14 to TRBJ2-1; tentative D call: TRBD2 (5 bases). V lost 1 base and J lost 4, with 8 bases in between. The CDR3 runs 14 residues. CDR1 and CDR2 (germline): SGHDN, FVKESK. The CDR3 coding sequence is TGTGCCAGCAGCCAAGTCGGGGATTACAATGAGCAGTTCTTC. It yields the protein CASSQVGDYNEQFF.

J is TRBJ2-1 and V is TRBV6-2 or TRBV6-3; D not certain. Germline CDR1 and CDR2: MNHEY and SVGEGT. This CDR3 region has 15 residues. Trimming left V 4 bases short and J 4 bases short, with 14 bases between. The DNA for the CDR3 is TGTGCCAGCAGTTCCGAGCTTCCTCCTTACAATGAGCAGTTCTTC. It codes for CASSSELPPYNEQFF.

Notes on this clonotype: One junction end does not reproduce the germline sequence, and a read error may be involved. V usage is TRBV7-2 and J usage is TRBJ2-5, with D unclear. This CDR3 is built from 11 residues. Germline V lookup: CDR1 SGHTA, CDR2 FQGNSA. CDR3 DNA sequence: TGTGCCAGCAGCTTAGGAGAGATCCAGTACTTC. Protein: CASSLGEIQYF. Using reference TRBV7-2 and TRBJ2-5 for the parts outside the CDR3, the full variable domain is GAGVSQSPSNKVTEKGKDVELRCDPISGHTALYWYRQSLGQGLEFLIYFQGNSAPDKSGLPSDRFSAERTGGSVSTLTIQRTQQEDSAVYLCASSLGEIQYFGPGTRLLVL.

The chain employs TRBV7-2 and TRBJ2-5; D is uncertain. CDR3 size: 13 residues. Trimming left V 4 bases short and J 4 bases short, with 10 bases between. The germline V gene has CDR1 SGHTA and CDR2 FQGNSA. The CDR3, as DNA: TGTGCCAGCAGCTCACAGAGTTCAGAGACCCAGTACTTC. This codes for CASSSQSSETQYF.

This clonotype occurred many times. This chain links TRBV5-1 with TRBJ1-1, with D perhaps TRBD1 (5 bases). V lost 4 bases and J lost 1, with 14 bases in between. Germline loops: CDR1 SGHRS, CDR2 YFSETQ. This CDR3 is built from 15 residues. The DNA for the CDR3 is TGCGCCAGCAGCACTTGGAAGGGGCGGAACACTGAAGCTTTCTTT. Residues: CASSTWKGRNTEAFF.

This clonotype occurred many times. The chain couples TRBV7-2 to TRBJ1-4, with 8 bases aligning to TRBD1. The V and J ends lost 5 bases and 10 bases, in that order; junction bases with no gene match: 12. Germline V gene data show CDR1 as SGHTA and CDR2 as FQGNSA. The CDR3 is made up of 15 amino acids. The CDR3 DNA sequence: TGTGCCAGCAGCATCGGGACAGGTCAGGCTGGAAAACTGTTTTTT. Residues: CASSIGTGQAGKLFF.

The chain recombines TRBV18 with TRBJ2-3, with D possibly TRBD1 on 6 matching bases. The CDR3 covers 14 residues. Trimming removed 1 base at V and 5 bases at J, with 10 bases between. Per germline, CDR1 KGHSH and CDR2 LQKENI. The CDR3 DNA sequence: TGTGCCAGCTCACCACAGGGGGTTGGAGATACGCAGTATTTT. Translation: CASSPQGVGDTQYF.

This clonotype was seen at least ten times. The chain joins TRBV9 to TRBJ1-1, with D hard to call. The V end was cut by 4 bases, the J end by 0 bases, with 7 bases between. Per germline, CDR1 SGDLS and CDR2 YYNGEE. The CDR3 runs 13 residues. This chain's CDR3 is CASSPPVNTEAFF. The CDR3, as DNA: TGTGCCAGCAGCCCCCCAGTGAACACTGAAGCTTTCTTT. Full variable domain (remainder filled in from reference TRBV9 and TRBJ1-1): DSGVTQTPKHLITATGQRVTLRCSPRSGDLSVYWYQQSLDQGLQFLIQYYNGEERAKGNILERFSAQQFPDLHSELNLSSLELGDSALYFCASSPPVNTEAFFGQGTRLTVV.

This clonotype was recorded at least ten times. The chain carries TRBV5-8 and TRBJ2-5; tentative D call: TRBD1 (5 bases). From germline, CDR1 is SGHTS and CDR2 YDEGEE. The CDR3 is 14 residues long. The ends were cut back, 4 bases at V and 0 bases at J, with 10 bases in the middle. CDR3 DNA sequence: TGTGCCAGCAGCACGCGGACACACCAAGAGACCCAGTACTTC. It specifies CASSTRTHQETQYF.

The rearrangement uses TRBV29-1 and TRBJ1-2, with D maybe TRBD1 (5 bases). CDR1 and CDR2 (germline): SQVTM, ANQGSEA. V lost 6 bases, J lost 6 bases, and 14 bases lay in between. The CDR3 covers 12 residues. CDR3 nucleotides: TGCAGCGTGGGAGACAGAGGAAATGGCTACACCTTC. As protein: CSVGDRGNGYTF.

This clonotype was found many times. This chain uses TRBV29-1 with TRBJ2-5; a weak D match, TRBD1 (6 bases). V gave up 8 bases and J gave up 2 bases, with 18 bases separating them. Germline V lookup: CDR1 SQVTM, CDR2 ANQGSEA. CDR3 length: 14 amino acids. The CDR3 bases are TGCAGCACGGCCGGGACAAACATACAAGAGACCCAGTACTTC. This sequence encodes CSTAGTNIQETQYF.

This clonotype was detected ten times or more. The chain combines TRBV5-8 with TRBJ2-1; 9 bases are a match to TRBD1. Trimming removed 4 bases from V and 4 bases from J; junction bases left unmatched: 9. The germline V gene encodes CDR1 SGHTS and CDR2 YDEGEE. The CDR3 totals 16 residues. The CDR3 DNA sequence: TGTGCCAGCAGCCTGTATAAAGGGACAGGGTACAATGAGCAGTTCTTC. This sequence encodes CASSLYKGTGYNEQFF.

The chain is built from TRBV10-3 and TRBJ2-1; 7 bases align to TRBD2. The CDR3 is 14 residues long. Looked up from germline, CDR1 is ENHRY and CDR2 is SYGVKD. The trim removed 9 bases at V and 7 bases at J, leaving 12 bases unmatched. DNA of the CDR3: TGTGCCATAGGGCTAGCGGAGGTGGGGAATGAGCAGTTCTTC. It codes for CAIGLAEVGNEQFF.

This clonotype was seen many times. V is TRBV6-2 or TRBV6-3 and J is TRBJ2-7; 11 nucleotides align to TRBD2. The V segment lost 3 bases and the J segment 4 bases; nucleotides outside the gene matches: 5. CDR1 is MNHEY and CDR2 is SVGEGT in the germline V gene. This CDR3 region has 15 residues. The CDR3 here is CASSYAGTSGYEQYF. The CDR3 region has the DNA TGTGCCAGCAGTTATGCTGGGACTAGCGGATACGAGCAGTACTTC.